The 18 T cell receptor beta chains presented below share a single source sample, sequenced in a study of shared clonotypes between healthy human individuals. The assay was immunoSEQ multiplex PCR, and TCRdb's table has in-frame clones only and misses some. This repertoire shows a few million clones, 85% to 95% found once; its top ten account for 0.39%. Material: naive CD4+ T cells from PBMCs. Subset defined: CD45RA+ positively selected. Receptors were obtained from a young man in good health. Some clones in this sample may be carry-over from other donors' samples.

This chain links TRBV5-8 with TRBJ2-7; D is tentatively TRBD1 or TRBD2 (5 bases each). This CDR3 is 15 amino acids long. The germline CDR1 and CDR2 sequences are SGHTS and YDEGEE. V was cut by 3 bases and J by 0 bases, with 13 bases left in between. The CDR3 DNA sequence: TGTGCCAGCAGCTGGGGGTCCGGAGACTCCTACGAGCAGTACTTC. As protein: CASSWGSGDSYEQYF.

Turning to this clone: The same CDR3 arises from other DNA sequences in this sample as well. The chain joins TRBV18 to TRBJ1-5; unclear D gene. With 0 bases removed from V and 6 bases from J, the gap between germline ends came to 6 bases. Germline CDR1 and CDR2: KGHSH and LQKENI. CDR3 length: 13 amino acids. The CDR3 coding sequence is TGTGCCAGCTCACCACCGGGAGGTCAGCCCCAGCATTTT. Amino acids: CASSPPGGQPQHF.

The rearrangement uses TRBV10-3 and TRBJ1-2, with a weak D call TRBD1 (5 bases). The CDR3 has 13 amino acids. The V end was cut by 6 bases, the J end by 5 bases, with 13 bases between. Germline lookup yields CDR1 ENHRY and CDR2 SYGVKD. CDR3 sequence (DNA): TGTGCCATCAGAGGGACCGACATATATGGCTACACCTTC. This gives the protein CAIRGTDIYGYTF.

This chain links TRBV4-2 with TRBJ2-1; D is possibly TRBD1 (6 bases). This CDR3 contains 14 residues. Germline V gene sequence: CDR1 LGHNA, CDR2 YNFKEQ. V was cut by 4 bases and J by 7 bases, with 14 bases left in between. CDR3 region: CASSLGHQTNEQFF. For the CDR3, the DNA is TGTGCCAGCAGCCTGGGACATCAGACTAATGAGCAGTTCTTC.

A note on this clone: The sample carries other DNA sequences with the same CDR3. The chain recombines TRBV28 with TRBJ2-7; maybe TRBD2 (6 bases). The germline CDR1 and CDR2 sequences are MDHEN and SYDVKM. This CDR3 has 14 amino acids. Trimming left V 4 bases short and J 1 base short, with 11 bases between. CDR3 coding DNA: TGTGCCAGCAGTTCCCCAGCGGGTTCCTACGAGCAGTACTTC. This codes for CASSSPAGSYEQYF. Full variable domain (rest looked up from reference TRBV28 and TRBJ2-7): DVKVTQSSRYLVKRTGEKVFLECVQDMDHENMFWYRQDPGLGLRLIYFSYDVKMKEKGDIPEGYSVSREKKERFSLILESASTNQTSMYLCASSSPAGSYEQYFGPGTRLTVT.

The J gene is TRBJ2-2, the V gene TRBV28; D is perhaps TRBD1 (6 bases). Germline V lookup: CDR1 MDHEN, CDR2 SYDVKM. Trimming pared 4 bases from V and 7 bases from J, leaving 10 bases between. The CDR3 is 13 residues long. The CDR3 spells CASSYRANGELFF. The CDR3 DNA is TGTGCCAGCAGTTACAGGGCGAACGGGGAGCTGTTTTTT.

Here the CDR3 reads CASSLDPSGRAYYEQYF. CDR3 nucleotide sequence: TGCGCCAGCAGCTTGGACCCCAGCGGGAGGGCCTATTACGAGCAGTACTTC. The J gene is TRBJ2-7, the V gene TRBV5-1; 10 nucleotides agree with TRBD2. The CDR3 is made up of 17 amino acids. The V gene end was trimmed by 0 bases and the J gene end by 4 bases; junction bases not matched to a gene: 10. The germline V gene encodes CDR1 SGHRS and CDR2 YFSETQ. The complete variable domain, with remaining parts taken from reference TRBV5-1 and TRBJ2-7, reads KAGVTQTPRYLIKTRGQQVTLSCSPISGHRSVSWYQQTPGQGLQFLFEYFSETQRNKGNFPGRFSGRQFSNSRSEMNVSTLELGDSALYLCASSLDPSGRAYYEQYFGPGTRLTVT.

The V and J genes are TRBV5-1 and TRBJ2-1, with 7 bases fitting TRBD2. The CDR3 consists of 18 residues. Germline-derived CDR1 and CDR2 are SGHRS and YFSETQ. The V segment lost 3 bases and the J segment 0 bases; nucleotides outside the gene matches: 12. CDR3 coding DNA: TGCGCCAGCAGCTCCTTTAGACTAGCCCCTCTCTCCTACAATGAGCAGTTCTTC. Amino acids: CASSSFRLAPLSYNEQFF.

The V gene is TRBV7-2, the J gene TRBJ2-1; D is possibly TRBD2 (5 bases). CDR1 is SGHTA and CDR2 is FQGNSA in the germline V gene. Trimming took 2 bases from V and 8 from J, leaving 7 bases between them. CDR3 length equals 12 residues. The CDR3 here is CASSLLGDEQFF. The CDR3 DNA reads as TGTGCCAGCAGCTTACTCGGGGATGAGCAGTTCTTC.

This sequence joins TRBV7-8 and TRBJ1-3, with D possibly TRBD1 on 5 matching bases. The CDR3 contains 16 residues. Germline V gene data show CDR1 as SGHVS and CDR2 as FQNEAQ. Trimming removed 5 bases from V and 3 bases from J, with 17 bases in between. The DNA of the CDR3 is TGTGCCAGCAGCCCGCAGGGCTATACCCGTGGAAACACCATATATTTT. It codes for CASSPQGYTRGNTIYF.

The V call is TRBV27, the J call TRBJ2-7; D gene unclear. Germline values: CDR1 MNHEY, CDR2 SMNVEV (reference sequence). The CDR3 length is 14 residues. Trimming cost V 6 bases and J 7 bases, with 19 bases left between them. The CDR3 spells CASRTTTYLGEQYF. As DNA, the CDR3 is TGTGCCAGCAGAACTACGACCTATTTGGGTGAGCAGTACTTC.

The chain recombines TRBV7-2 with TRBJ2-1, with 11 bases fitting TRBD2. The germline V gene has CDR1 SGHTA and CDR2 FQGNSA. The CDR3 length is 15 residues. The trim removed 5 bases at V and 6 bases at J, leaving 6 bases unmatched. In DNA form, the CDR3 reads TGTGCCAGCAGCGCTTCCGGGACTAGCGGCAATGAGCAGTTCTTC. Translated, it gives CASSASGTSGNEQFF.

The V call is TRBV6-1, the J call TRBJ1-5, with D unresolved. In germline, CDR1 is MNHNS, CDR2 SASEGT. There are 12 residues in the CDR3. Trimming removed 2 bases from V and 7 bases from J, with 6 bases in between. The CDR3 DNA reads TGTGCCAGCAGTGAATGGAACCAGCCCCAGCATTTT. Its translation is CASSEWNQPQHF.

This rearrangement joins TRBV4-2 to TRBJ2-7; 9 nucleotides match TRBD1. This CDR3 region has 16 residues. CDR1 is LGHNA and CDR2 is YNFKEQ in the germline V gene. V was pared by 3 bases and J by 2 bases, with 8 bases of the junction left unmatched. In nucleotides, the CDR3 is TGTGCCAGCAGCCAGGGACAGGGAACCAGACCCTACGAGCAGTACTTC. It specifies CASSQGQGTRPYEQYF.

J is TRBJ2-3 and V is TRBV5-1, with D perhaps TRBD2 (6 bases). The germline V gene encodes CDR1 SGHRS and CDR2 YFSETQ. V was pared by 0 bases and J by 2 bases, with 19 bases between. CDR3 length equals 18 residues. The CDR3 sequence: CASSLGQRPEGYTDTQYF. In nucleotides, the CDR3 is TGCGCCAGCAGCTTGGGACAAAGACCGGAGGGCTACACAGATACGCAGTATTTT.

CDR3: CASSRAGTETYEQYF. The CDR3 DNA reads as TGTGCCAGCTCACGAGCCGGGACCGAGACCTACGAGCAGTACTTC. The chain recombines TRBV18 with TRBJ2-7; D tentatively reads TRBD1 or TRBD2 (5 bases each). The CDR3 is made up of 15 amino acids. Germline assignment: CDR1 KGHSH and CDR2 LQKENI. V dropped 4 bases and J dropped 2 bases, with 15 bases sitting between them.

Points on this clone: The same CDR3 is also encoded by other DNA sequences in this sample. DNA for the CDR3: TGTGCCAGCAGTTTTAGTCCGAACACTGAAGCTTTCTTT. Its translation is CASSFSPNTEAFF. The rearrangement joins TRBV28 to TRBJ1-1; D uncertain. CDR1 is MDHEN, CDR2 SYDVKM, per germline. Trimming pared 3 bases from V and 1 base from J, leaving 6 bases between. This CDR3 has 13 amino acids.

The chain has TRBV6-1 and TRBJ2-3, with unresolved D. The V gene's germline CDR1 is MNHNS and CDR2 SASEGT. This CDR3 is 14 amino acids long. V dropped 3 bases and J dropped 6 bases, with 13 bases sitting between them. The CDR3 region is CASSDSYRSDTQYF. The CDR3 DNA is TGTGCCAGCAGTGACTCCTACAGATCTGATACGCAGTATTTT.